Listed below are T cell receptor beta chains from one sample, sequenced in a study of T cell changes during pregnancy in multiple sclerosis. Assay used: immunoSEQ multiplex PCR; TCRdb lists only in-frame clones, some missing. The table has 80,000 to 95,000 clones, about 95% seen once. Source: peripheral blood, taken in the second trimester of pregnancy. Receptor source: a female donor with multiple sclerosis, enrolled in a pregnancy study. Each CDR3 is given with its conserved first and last residue. Fields, in order: J gene, clone size, D gene, V gene, CDR3 protein, CDR3 DNA. A D gene is named only where the DNA matches it firmly. Where a row states a size, it is once, few, many or the class of an expanded clone; other rows omit it.

TRBJ2-5 - TRBD1 TRBV27 CASSFSLGTGYQETQYF TGTGCCAGCAGTTTCAGCCTGGGGACAGGGTACCAAGAGACCCAGTACTTC
TRBJ2-7 - TRBD1 TRBV10-1 CASSGDRVREQYF TGCGCCAGCAGCGGGGACAGGGTGCGGGAGCAGTACTTC
TRBJ2-5 - TRBD2 TRBV28 CAGSWEGRKTQYF TGTGCCGGAAGTTGGGAGGGCAGGAAGACCCAGTACTTC
TRBJ2-3 - TRBD2 TRBV4-2 CASSQVRLAGADTQYF TGTGCCAGCAGCCAAGTACGGCTAGCGGGAGCAGATACGCAGTATTTT
TRBJ1-2 - TRBD1 TRBV6-5 CASSSLIGQGRYGYTF TGTGCCAGCAGTTCTCTTATCGGACAGGGCCGTTACGGCTACACCTTC
TRBJ2-5 once - TRBV5-1 CASSLTGSAETQYF TGCGCCAGCAGCTTGACAGGGTCCGCGGAGACCCAGTACTTC
TRBJ2-7 - TRBD2 TRBV5-6 CASISGTSGSNEQYF TGTGCCAGCATCTCCGGGACTAGCGGGAGTAACGAGCAGTACTTC
TRBJ2-1 once TRBD2 TRBV27 CASSFSGRVYNEQFF TGTGCCAGCAGTTTTAGCGGGAGGGTGTACAATGAGCAGTTCTTC
TRBJ1-1 once - TRBV6-1 CASSEGTDANTEAFF TGTGCCAGCAGTGAAGGGACAGATGCGAACACTGAAGCTTTCTTT
TRBJ1-1 - - TRBV15 CATSRDPVTAMNTEAFF TGTGCCACCAGCAGAGATCCTGTGACAGCGATGAACACTGAAGCTTTCTTT
TRBJ1-2 - - TRBV19 CASSGGGYGYTF TGTGCCAGTAGTGGCGGGGGCTATGGCTACACCTTC
TRBJ2-7 - - TRBV6-5 CASQGGTGIYEQYF TGTGCCAGCCAGGGGGGGACAGGAATCTACGAGCAGTACTTC
TRBJ1-5 - - TRBV12-5 CASGLVISRTGNQPQHF TGTGCTAGTGGTTTGGTAATTTCACGGACAGGCAATCAGCCCCAGCATTTT
TRBJ2-4 - TRBD1 TRBV5-5 CASSSGQSAKNIQYF TGTGCCAGCAGCTCGGGACAGAGCGCCAAAAACATTCAGTACTTC
TRBJ2-4 - - TRBV2 CASSETASAIQYF TGTGCCAGCAGTGAGACAGCCTCGGCCATTCAGTACTTC
TRBJ1-5 - - TRBV7-6 CASSLGTGSNQPQHF TGTGCCAGCAGCTTAGGTACGGGTAGCAATCAGCCCCAGCATTTT
TRBJ2-7 - TRBD2 TRBV30 CAWSVPGTSGRAVQYF TGTGCCTGGAGTGTACCCGGGACTAGCGGGAGGGCGGTGCAGTACTTC
TRBJ1-1 - - TRBV9 CASSRTANTEAFF TGTGCCAGCAGCCGGACAGCGAACACTGAAGCTTTCTTT